This TCR beta chain was observed in a study of OX40 agonist ivuxolimab in advanced cancers. The overall study: Patients took ivuxolimab, an agonistic anti-OX40 (CD134) antibody.

CDR1 and CDR2 from the germline V gene are MNHEY and SVGAGI. The CDR3 is 15 residues long. The V and J ends lost 3 bases and 2 bases respectively, with 13 bases between them. Repertoires were generated with immunoSEQ multiplex PCR, while TCRdb's copy carries only in-frame clones and drops some. The table shows 77,000 or so clones, with about 90% occurring only once. V gene TRBV6-5 combines with J gene TRBJ1-2; tentatively, D is TRBD1 (5 bases). Here the sequenced sample was CD4+ or CD8+ T cells sorted from blood, taken in a trial of the OX40 agonist ivuxolimab. The sequence derives from an adult with an advanced solid tumor such as melanoma, head and neck, liver or kidney cancer. The CDR3 DNA follows: TGTGCCAGCAGTTATGAGACATCAGGGAACTATGGCTACACCTTC. It codes for CASSYETSGNYGYTF.